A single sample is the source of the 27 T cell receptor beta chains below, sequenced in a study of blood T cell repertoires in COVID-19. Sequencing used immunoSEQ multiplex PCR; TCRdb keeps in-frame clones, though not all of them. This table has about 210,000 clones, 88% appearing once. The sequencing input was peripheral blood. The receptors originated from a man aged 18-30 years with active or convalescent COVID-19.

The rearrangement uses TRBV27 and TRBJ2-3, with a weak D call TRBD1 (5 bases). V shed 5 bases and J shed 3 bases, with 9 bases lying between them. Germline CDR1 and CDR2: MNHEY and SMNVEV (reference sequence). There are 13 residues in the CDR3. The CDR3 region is CASSTRVTDTQYF. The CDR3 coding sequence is TGTGCCAGCAGTACCAGGGTTACAGATACGCAGTATTTT.

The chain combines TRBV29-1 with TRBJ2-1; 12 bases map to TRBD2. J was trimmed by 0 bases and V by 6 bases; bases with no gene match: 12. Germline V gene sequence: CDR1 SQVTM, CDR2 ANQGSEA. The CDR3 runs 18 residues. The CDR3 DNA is TGCAGCGTCACCCGACTAGCGGGAGTAGTTAGCTCCTACAATGAGCAGTTCTTC. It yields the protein CSVTRLAGVVSSYNEQFF.

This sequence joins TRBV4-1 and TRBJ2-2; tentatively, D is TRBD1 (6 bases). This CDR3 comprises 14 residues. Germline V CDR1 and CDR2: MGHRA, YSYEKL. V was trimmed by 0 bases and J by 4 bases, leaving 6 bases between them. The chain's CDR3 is CASSQEGGTGELFF. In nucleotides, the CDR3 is TGCGCCAGCAGCCAAGAAGGGGGCACCGGGGAGCTGTTTTTT.

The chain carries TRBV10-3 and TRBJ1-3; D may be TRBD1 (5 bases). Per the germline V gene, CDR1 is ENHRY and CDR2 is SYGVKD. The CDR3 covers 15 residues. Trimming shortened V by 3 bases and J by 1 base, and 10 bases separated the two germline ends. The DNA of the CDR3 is TGTGCCATCAGTGATGGGGGGGAATCTGGAAACACCATATATTTT. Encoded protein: CAISDGGESGNTIYF.

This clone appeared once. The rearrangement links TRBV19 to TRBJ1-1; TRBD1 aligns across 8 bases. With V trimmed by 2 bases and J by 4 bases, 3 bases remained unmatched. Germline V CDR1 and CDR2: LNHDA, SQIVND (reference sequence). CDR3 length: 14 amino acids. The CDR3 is CASSIQGAPTEAFF. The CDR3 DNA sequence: TGTGCCAGTAGTATACAGGGGGCGCCCACTGAAGCTTTCTTT.

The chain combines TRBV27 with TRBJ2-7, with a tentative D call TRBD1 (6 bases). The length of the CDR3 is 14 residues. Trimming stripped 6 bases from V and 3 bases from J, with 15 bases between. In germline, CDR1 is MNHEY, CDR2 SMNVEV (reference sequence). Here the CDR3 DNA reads TGTGCCAGCAGGATACAGGGAACCAGCTACGAGCAGTACTTC. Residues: CASRIQGTSYEQYF.

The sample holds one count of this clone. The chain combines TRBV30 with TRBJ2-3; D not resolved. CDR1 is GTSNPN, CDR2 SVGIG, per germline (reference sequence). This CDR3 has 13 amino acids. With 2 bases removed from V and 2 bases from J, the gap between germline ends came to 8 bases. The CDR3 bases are TGTGCCTGGAGTTTACGCGTCACAGATACGCAGTATTTT. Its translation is CAWSLRVTDTQYF.

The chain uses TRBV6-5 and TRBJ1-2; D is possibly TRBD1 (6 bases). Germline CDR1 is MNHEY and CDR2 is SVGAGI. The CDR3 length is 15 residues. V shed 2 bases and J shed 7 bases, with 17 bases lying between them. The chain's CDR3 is CASSYRGEGVLGYTF. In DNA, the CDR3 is TGTGCCAGCAGTTACAGGGGAGAGGGGGTCCTTGGCTACACCTTC.

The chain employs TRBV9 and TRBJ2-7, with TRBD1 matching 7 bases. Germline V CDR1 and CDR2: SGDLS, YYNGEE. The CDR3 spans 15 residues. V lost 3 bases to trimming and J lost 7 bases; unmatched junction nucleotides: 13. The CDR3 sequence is CASSEGDSLRREQYF. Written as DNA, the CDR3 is TGTGCCAGCAGCGAGGGGGACAGTCTACGTAGGGAGCAGTACTTC.

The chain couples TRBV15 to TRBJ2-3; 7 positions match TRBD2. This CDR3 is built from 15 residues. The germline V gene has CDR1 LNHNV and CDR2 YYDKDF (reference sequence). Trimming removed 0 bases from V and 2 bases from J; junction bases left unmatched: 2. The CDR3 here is CATSRDGTNTDTQYF. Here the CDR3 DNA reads TGTGCCACCAGCAGAGATGGGACTAACACAGATACGCAGTATTTT.

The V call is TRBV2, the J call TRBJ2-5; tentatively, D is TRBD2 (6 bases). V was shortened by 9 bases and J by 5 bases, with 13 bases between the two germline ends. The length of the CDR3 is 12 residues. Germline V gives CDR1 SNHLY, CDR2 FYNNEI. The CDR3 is CASTGLGETQYF. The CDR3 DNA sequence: TGTGCCAGTACGGGACTTGGGGAGACCCAGTACTTC.

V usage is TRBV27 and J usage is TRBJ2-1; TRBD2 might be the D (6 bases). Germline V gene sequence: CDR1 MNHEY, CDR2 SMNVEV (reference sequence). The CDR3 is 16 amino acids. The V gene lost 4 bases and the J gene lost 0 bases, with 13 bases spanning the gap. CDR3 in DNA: TGTGCCAGCAGTTCCCGCGGGATTAGCTCCTACAATGAGCAGTTCTTC. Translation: CASSSRGISSYNEQFF.

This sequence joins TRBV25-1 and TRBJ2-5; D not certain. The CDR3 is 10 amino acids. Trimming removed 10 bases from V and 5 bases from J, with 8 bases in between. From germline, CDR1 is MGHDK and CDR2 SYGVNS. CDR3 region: CATDGETQYF. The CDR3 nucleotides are TGTGCCACAGACGGGGAGACCCAGTACTTC.

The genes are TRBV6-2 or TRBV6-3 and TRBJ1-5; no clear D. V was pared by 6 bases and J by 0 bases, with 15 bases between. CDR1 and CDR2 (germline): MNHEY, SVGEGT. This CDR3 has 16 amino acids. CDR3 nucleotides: TGTGCCAGCAGCCGTACAGTACCCTATAGCAATCAGCCCCAGCATTTT. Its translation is CASSRTVPYSNQPQHF.

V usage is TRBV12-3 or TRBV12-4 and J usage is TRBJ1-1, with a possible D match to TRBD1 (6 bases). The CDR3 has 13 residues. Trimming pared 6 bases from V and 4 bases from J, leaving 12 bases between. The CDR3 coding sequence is TGTGCCAGCAGGCAAACAGGGTCCACTGAAGCTTTCTTT. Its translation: CASRQTGSTEAFF.

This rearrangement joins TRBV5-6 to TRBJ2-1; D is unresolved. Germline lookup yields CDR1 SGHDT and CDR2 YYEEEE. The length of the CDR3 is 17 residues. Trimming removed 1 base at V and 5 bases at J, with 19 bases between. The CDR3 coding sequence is TGTGCCAGCAGCTTGTATGTCTTGTGGAGATTAAACAATGAGCAGTTCTTC. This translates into CASSLYVLWRLNNEQFF.

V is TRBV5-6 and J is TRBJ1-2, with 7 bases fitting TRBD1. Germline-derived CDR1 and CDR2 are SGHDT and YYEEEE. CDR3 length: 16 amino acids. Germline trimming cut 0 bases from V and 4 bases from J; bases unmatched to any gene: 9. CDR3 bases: TGTGCCAGCAGCTTGGCCTTTACTCAGGGGGGCTATGGCTACACCTTC. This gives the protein CASSLAFTQGGYGYTF.

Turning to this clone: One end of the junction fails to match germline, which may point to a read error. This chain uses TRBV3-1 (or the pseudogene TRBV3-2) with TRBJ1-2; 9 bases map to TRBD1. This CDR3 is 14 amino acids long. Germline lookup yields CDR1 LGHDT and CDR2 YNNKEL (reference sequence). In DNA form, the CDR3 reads TGTGCCAGCAGCCAACCGGGACAGGGTATCAGAGTTTCCTTC. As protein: CASSQPGQGIRVSF.

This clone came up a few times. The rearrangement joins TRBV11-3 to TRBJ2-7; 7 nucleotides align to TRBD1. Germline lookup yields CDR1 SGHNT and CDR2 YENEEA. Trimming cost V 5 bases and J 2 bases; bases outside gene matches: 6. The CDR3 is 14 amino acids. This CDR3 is CASSPPGQPYEQYF. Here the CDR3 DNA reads TGTGCCAGCAGCCCTCCGGGACAGCCCTACGAGCAGTACTTC.

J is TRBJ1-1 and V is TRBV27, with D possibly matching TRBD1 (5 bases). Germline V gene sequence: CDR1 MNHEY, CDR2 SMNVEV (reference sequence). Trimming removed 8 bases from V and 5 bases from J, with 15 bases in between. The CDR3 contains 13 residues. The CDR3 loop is CASALKGRTEAFF. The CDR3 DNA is TGTGCCAGCGCCCTTAAGGGGCGGACTGAAGCTTTCTTT.

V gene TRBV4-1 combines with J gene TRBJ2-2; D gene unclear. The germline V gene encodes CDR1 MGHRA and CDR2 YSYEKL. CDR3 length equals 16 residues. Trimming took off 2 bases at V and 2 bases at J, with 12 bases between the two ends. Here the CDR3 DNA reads TGCGCCAGCAGCCAATATTTTGTCGGTAACACCGGGGAGCTGTTTTTT. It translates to CASSQYFVGNTGELFF.

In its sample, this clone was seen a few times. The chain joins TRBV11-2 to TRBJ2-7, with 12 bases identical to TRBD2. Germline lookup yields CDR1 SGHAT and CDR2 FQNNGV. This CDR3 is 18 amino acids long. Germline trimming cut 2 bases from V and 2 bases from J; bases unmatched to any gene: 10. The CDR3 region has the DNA TGTGCCAGCAGCTTACTGCTAGGGGGACTAGCGGGTGCCTACGAGCAGTACTTC. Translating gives CASSLLLGGLAGAYEQYF.

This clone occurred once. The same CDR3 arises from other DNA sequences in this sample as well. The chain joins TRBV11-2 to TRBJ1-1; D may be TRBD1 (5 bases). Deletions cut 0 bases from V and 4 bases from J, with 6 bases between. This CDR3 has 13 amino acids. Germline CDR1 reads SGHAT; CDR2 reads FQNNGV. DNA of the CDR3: TGTGCCAGCAGCTTAGAGCAGGGCACTGAAGCTTTCTTT. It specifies CASSLEQGTEAFF.

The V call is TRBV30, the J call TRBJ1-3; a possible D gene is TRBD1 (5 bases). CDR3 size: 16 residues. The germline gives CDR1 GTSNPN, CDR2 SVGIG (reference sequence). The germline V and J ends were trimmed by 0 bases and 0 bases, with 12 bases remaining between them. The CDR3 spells CAWSVGRTNSGNTIYF. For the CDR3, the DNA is TGTGCCTGGAGTGTCGGCCGGACAAACTCTGGAAACACCATATATTTT. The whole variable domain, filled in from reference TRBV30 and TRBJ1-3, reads SQTIHQWPATLVQPVGSPLSLECTVEGTSNPNLYWYRQAAGRGLQLLFYSVGIGQISSEVPQNLSASRPQDRQFILSSKKLLLSDSGFYLCAWSVGRTNSGNTIYFGEGSWLTVV.

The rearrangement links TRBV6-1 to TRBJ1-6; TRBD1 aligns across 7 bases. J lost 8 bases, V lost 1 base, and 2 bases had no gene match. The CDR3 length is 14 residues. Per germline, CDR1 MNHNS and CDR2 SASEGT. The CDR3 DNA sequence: TGTGCCAGCAGTGAAGGGACAGGATATTCACCCCTCCACTTT. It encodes CASSEGTGYSPLHF.

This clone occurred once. CDR3 bases: TGCGCCAGCAGCCGGACATTGAACAATGAGCAGTTCTTC. Protein product: CASSRTLNNEQFF. The V and J genes are TRBV5-1 and TRBJ2-1, with D tentatively TRBD1 (5 bases). The CDR3 totals 13 residues. V lost 4 bases and J 5 bases, leaving 10 bases between the germline ends. Germline lookup yields CDR1 SGHRS and CDR2 YFSETQ.

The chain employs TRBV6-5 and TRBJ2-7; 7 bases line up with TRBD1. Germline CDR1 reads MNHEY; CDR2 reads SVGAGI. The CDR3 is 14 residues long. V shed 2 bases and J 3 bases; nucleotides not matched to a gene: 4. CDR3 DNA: TGTGCCAGCAGTTACCTCGGGACAGACTACGAGCAGTACTTC. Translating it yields CASSYLGTDYEQYF.